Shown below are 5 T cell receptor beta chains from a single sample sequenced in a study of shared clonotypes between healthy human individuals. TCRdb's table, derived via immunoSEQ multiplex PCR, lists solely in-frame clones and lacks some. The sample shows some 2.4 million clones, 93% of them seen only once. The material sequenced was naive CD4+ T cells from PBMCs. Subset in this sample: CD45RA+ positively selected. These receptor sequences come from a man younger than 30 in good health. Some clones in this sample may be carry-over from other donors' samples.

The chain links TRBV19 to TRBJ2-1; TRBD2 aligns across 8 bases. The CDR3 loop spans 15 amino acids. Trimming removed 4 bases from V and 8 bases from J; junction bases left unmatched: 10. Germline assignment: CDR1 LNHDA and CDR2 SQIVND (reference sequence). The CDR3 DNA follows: TGTGCCAGTAGTAGTCCGCGGGAGGTATTTTATGAGCAGTTCTTC. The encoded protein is CASSSPREVFYEQFF. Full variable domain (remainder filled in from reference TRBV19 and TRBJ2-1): DGGITQSPKYLFRKEGQNVTLSCEQNLNHDAMYWYRQDPGQGLRLIYYSQIVNDFQKGDIAEGYSVSREKKESFPLTVTSAQKNPTAFYLCASSSPREVFYEQFFGPGTRLTVL.

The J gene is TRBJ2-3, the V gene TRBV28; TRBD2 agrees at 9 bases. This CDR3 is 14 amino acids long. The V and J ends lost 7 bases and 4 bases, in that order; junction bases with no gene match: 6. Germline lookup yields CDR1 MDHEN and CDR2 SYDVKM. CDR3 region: CASTRAGGADTQYF. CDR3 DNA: TGTGCCAGCACGCGAGCGGGAGGTGCAGATACGCAGTATTTT.

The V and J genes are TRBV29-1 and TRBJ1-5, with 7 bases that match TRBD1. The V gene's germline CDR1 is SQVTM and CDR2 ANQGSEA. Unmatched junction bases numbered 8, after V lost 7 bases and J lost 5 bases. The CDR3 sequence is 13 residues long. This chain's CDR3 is CSAGAQGDQPQHF. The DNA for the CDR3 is TGCAGCGCCGGCGCCCAGGGGGATCAGCCCCAGCATTTT.

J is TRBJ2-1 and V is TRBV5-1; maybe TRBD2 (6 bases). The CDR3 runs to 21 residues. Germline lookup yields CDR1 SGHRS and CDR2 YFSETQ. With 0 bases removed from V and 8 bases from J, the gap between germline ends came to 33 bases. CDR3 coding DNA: TGCGCCAGCAGCTTGGCCTGGGCTGGGGGGTCGCTAGCAGGTGGAATCTATGAGCAGTTCTTC. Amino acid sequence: CASSLAWAGGSLAGGIYEQFF.

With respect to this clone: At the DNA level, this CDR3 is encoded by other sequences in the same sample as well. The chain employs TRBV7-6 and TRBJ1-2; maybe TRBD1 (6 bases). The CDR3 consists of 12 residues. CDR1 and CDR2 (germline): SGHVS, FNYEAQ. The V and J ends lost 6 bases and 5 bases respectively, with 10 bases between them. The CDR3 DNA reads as TGTGCCAGCAGTTTAACAGGGTATGGCTACACCTTC. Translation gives CASSLTGYGYTF.